Below, 5 T cell receptor beta chains from the same sample are listed, as sequenced in a study of PD-1 blockade in classical Hodgkin lymphoma. Using immunoSEQ multiplex PCR, the repertoire was profiled, and TCRdb retains in-frame clones only, with some absent. The top ten hold roughly a sixth of the sample, which has roughly 24,000 clones, 60% to 85% seen once. No patient escaped relapse after autologous stem cell transplantation, and brentuximab vedotin exposure varied. The source was peripheral blood mononuclear cells (PBMCs), collected before the second cycle of nivolumab. These receptors were obtained from a human donor with classical Hodgkin lymphoma.

The table lists this clone with a few counts. The V gene is TRBV7-9, the J gene TRBJ1-2; tentatively, D is TRBD1 (5 bases). Trimming removed 1 base at V and 7 bases at J, with 10 bases between. The CDR3 loop spans 13 amino acids. Per germline, CDR1 SEHNR and CDR2 FQNEAQ (reference sequence). In nucleotides, the CDR3 is TGTGCCAGCAGCTTAGGCGGAGGGGCTGGCTACACCTTC. This gives the protein CASSLGGGAGYTF.

The chain combines TRBV10-3 with TRBJ2-7; D is possibly TRBD2 (5 bases). This CDR3 spans 14 amino acids. The V end was cut by 2 bases, the J end by 4 bases, with 12 bases between. Per germline, CDR1 ENHRY and CDR2 SYGVKD. CDR3 loop: CAISETGDQYEQYF. CDR3 bases: TGTGCCATCAGTGAGACCGGGGATCAATACGAGCAGTACTTC.

The chain has TRBV9 and TRBJ2-3; D may be TRBD1 (5 bases). This CDR3 is 14 amino acids long. Germline V gives CDR1 SGDLS, CDR2 YYNGEE. V lost 4 bases and J 5 bases, leaving 14 bases between the germline ends. The CDR3 nucleotides are TGTGCCAGCAGCTTGGGGCCTAAGGGAGATACGCAGTATTTT. It yields the protein CASSLGPKGDTQYF.

The rearrangement joins TRBV6-1 to TRBJ2-4, with D possibly TRBD1 on 6 matching bases. V was pared by 0 bases and J by 2 bases, with 20 bases between. The length of the CDR3 is 19 residues. Germline lookup yields CDR1 MNHNS and CDR2 SASEGT. CDR3 coding DNA: TGTGCCAGCAGTGAAGCCCCCCAGCTGGCCCAGGGGCCCAAAAACATTCAGTACTTC. The encoded protein is CASSEAPQLAQGPKNIQYF.

This clone appeared a few times. The V and J genes are TRBV27 and TRBJ2-7; D possibly corresponds to TRBD2 (5 bases). Trimming removed 3 bases at V and 5 bases at J, with 11 bases between. Germline CDR1 reads MNHEY; CDR2 reads SMNVEV (reference sequence). This CDR3 region has 13 residues. CDR3 nucleotides: TGTGCCAGCAGTTTTCGAGGGTCCCACGAGCAGTACTTC. It specifies CASSFRGSHEQYF.